Listed below are T cell receptor beta chains from one sample, sequenced in a study of T-cell reconstitution after alpha-beta-depleted transplantation in children. TCRdb re-analysed the PCR reads in MiXCR, keeping a single row per CDR3 protein. The data hold about a million distinct CDR3 sequences, with about 29% observed a single time. The sample consisted of PBMCs, mostly from graft donor cells, taken 360 days after TCRalphabeta/CD19-depleted stem cell transplant. These receptors were collected from a boy less than two years old who had a stem cell transplant for SCID, so the T cells may come from the graft donor. CDR3s include the opening cysteine and the closing phenylalanine or tryptophan. The D gene is left open where the match is weak. For some rows the clone size is stated as once, few or many, or as a class when expanded; others skip it.

-	-	TRBJ2-7	TRBV20-1	TGCAGTGCTAGGGAGACCGTACCCTACTCCTACGAGCAGTACTTC	CSARETVPYSYEQYF
many	TRBD2	TRBJ2-3	TRBV20-1	TGCAGTGCTCCTCCCCCTAGCGGAGATACGCAGTATTTT	CSAPPPSGDTQYF
few	-	TRBJ2-4	TRBV5-1	TGCGCCAGCAGCTTGGACCCCCCAGGGTTTGCCAAAAACATTCAGTACTTC	CASSLDPPGFAKNIQYF
-	TRBD1	TRBJ2-2	TRBV5-1	TGCGCCAGCAGCAAACGGACAGGGGGAAGCACCGGGGAGCTGTTTTTT	CASSKRTGGSTGELFF
-	TRBD2	TRBJ2-5	TRBV20-1	TGCAGTGCTAGAGTAGCGGGGGGCTACGAAGAGACCCAGTACTTC	CSARVAGGYEETQYF
-	TRBD2	TRBJ2-2	TRBV4-2	TGTGCCAGCAGCCAAGAAGTAATACTAGCGGGGGGCCCCACGAACACCGGGGAGCTGTTTTTT	CASSQEVILAGGPTNTGELFF
once	TRBD1	TRBJ2-5	TRBV5-6	TGTGCCAGCAGCTCCGGGACAGGGATAAAGACCCAGTACTTC	CASSSGTGIKTQYF
few	-	TRBJ2-7	TRBV29-1	TGCAGCGTTCGGAACTCCTACGAGCAGTACTTC	CSVRNSYEQYF
-	-	TRBJ2-1	TRBV7-6	TGTGCCAGCAGCTTGGATGCCGGGACCCCCTACAATGAGCAGTTCTTC	CASSLDAGTPYNEQFF
-	TRBD1	TRBJ1-4	TRBV9	TGTGCCAGCAGCCCGTCGACCAGACAGGGTGGAAGAGAAAAACTGTTTTTT	CASSPSTRQGGREKLFF
few	-	TRBJ1-2	TRBV19	TGTGCCAGTAGTTTCCCCCGGGACTCAGACTATGGCTACACCTTC	CASSFPRDSDYGYTF
-	-	TRBJ2-3	TRBV20-1	TGCAGTGCTCGGGGGGCAGGGGCCGGTACGCAGTATTTT	CSARGAGAGTQYF
few	TRBD2	TRBJ2-3	TRBV18	TGTGCCAGCTCACCCCTGACTAGCGGGGGAGCAGATACGCAGTATTTT	CASSPLTSGGADTQYF
-	-	TRBJ1-1	TRBV4-1	TGCGCCAGCAGCCAAGCTGCAGGGGTTGGCACTGAAGCTTTCTTT	CASSQAAGVGTEAFF
few	-	TRBJ2-7	TRBV5-1	TGCGCCAGCAGCTTGGCTTATGTGGCTCGCAGGACCTACGAGCAGTACTTC	CASSLAYVARRTYEQYF
-	TRBD2	TRBJ2-7	TRBV6-2/TRBV6-3	TGTGCCACCCTAGCGGGGAGCTCCTACGAGCAGTACTTC	CATLAGSSYEQYF
-	-	TRBJ2-7	TRBV11-2	TGTGCCAGCAGCCGTCAGGGGACTCCGACCTACGAGCAGTACTTC	CASSRQGTPTYEQYF
-	-	TRBJ2-3	TRBV20-1	TGCAGTGCCGCGATGGGCCCCCTCTTCCTGGCAGATACGCAGTATTTT	CSAAMGPLFLADTQYF
few	-	TRBJ1-1	TRBV7-2	TGTGCCAGCAGCCGCTCGCCCAGCACTGAAGCTTTCTTT	CASSRSPSTEAFF
-	TRBD1	TRBJ1-1	TRBV5-1	TGCGCCAGCAGCGGGGGACAGGGGATAATTACTGAAGCTTTCTTT	CASSGGQGIITEAFF
-	TRBD1	TRBJ2-1	TRBV4-3	TGCGCCAGCAGCCAAGATCGGGCAGGGGGATTCCTGGGGAATGAGCAGTTCTTC	CASSQDRAGGFLGNEQFF
few	-	TRBJ2-2	TRBV20-1	TGCAGTGTTACGGGACCCTTGAACACCGGGGAGCTGTTTTTT	CSVTGPLNTGELFF
-	-	TRBJ2-5	TRBV6-1	TGTGCCAGCAGTGAAACAGGGTTGGAGGAGACCCAGTACTTC	CASSETGLEETQYF
few	-	TRBJ2-1	TRBV3-1	TGTGCCAGCAGCCCAATAGACACCAATGAGCAGTTCTTC	CASSPIDTNEQFF
-	TRBD1	TRBJ1-2	TRBV7-9	TGTGCCAGCAGACCCGGACAGGGGGCGCTTGGCTACACCTTC	CASRPGQGALGYTF
few	TRBD1	TRBJ2-7	TRBV5-1	TGCGCCAGCAGGAGGACAGGCGACTACGAGCAGTACTTC	CASRRTGDYEQYF
few	TRBD2	TRBJ2-5	TRBV7-9	TGTGCCAGCAGAGCGGGGCTACAAGAGACCCAGTACTTC	CASRAGLQETQYF
-	-	TRBJ1-3	TRBV12-5	TGTGCTAGTGGCCATGATTGGAACACCATATATTTT	CASGHDWNTIYF
-	TRBD2	TRBJ2-5	TRBV9	TGTGCCAGCAGCGCCGGGAAAGCGGGGGGGCCCCAAGAGACCCAGTACTTC	CASSAGKAGGPQETQYF
few	TRBD1	TRBJ1-5	TRBV4-2	TGTGCCAGCAGCCCCGACAGGGACAATCAGCCCCAGCATTTT	CASSPDRDNQPQHF
few	TRBD1	TRBJ2-4	TRBV29-1	TGCAGCGTGGGGACAGGGGGAAACATTCAGTACTTC	CSVGTGGNIQYF
-	-	TRBJ2-3	TRBV2	TGTGCCAGCAGGAGGGTCCCCGAGGCAGATACGCAGTATTTT	CASRRVPEADTQYF
few	TRBD1	TRBJ1-2	TRBV27	TGTGCCAGCAGTCCCGCCTACCTGACAGGGGCGCCCAACTATGGCTACACCTTC	CASSPAYLTGAPNYGYTF
-	TRBD2	TRBJ2-3	TRBV7-9	TGTGCCAGCAGCTCCCGGACTAGAACGGGCACAGATACGCAGTATTTT	CASSSRTRTGTDTQYF
few	TRBD2	TRBJ2-1	TRBV29-1	TGCAGCGTTGACATCCCGGGGGGTCTCAATGAGCAGTTCTTC	CSVDIPGGLNEQFF
few	-	TRBJ2-4	TRBV12-3/TRBV12-4	TGTGCCAGCAGTTTGAAATCCAATACGAACATTCAGTACTTC	CASSLKSNTNIQYF
few	-	TRBJ2-5	TRBV20-1	TGCAGTGCTAGAGTGTCCCGAGAGACCCAGTACTTC	CSARVSRETQYF
once	TRBD1	TRBJ2-7	TRBV6-1	TGTGCCAGCTTAACCTTTCAGGGGGCACACTACGAGCAGTACTTC	CASLTFQGAHYEQYF
-	TRBD2	TRBJ2-1	TRBV7-3	TGTGCCAGCAGCTTAGGGACCGGTGGAAACGGGGGGTACCATGAGCAGTTCTTC	CASSLGTGGNGGYHEQFF
many	-	TRBJ2-5	TRBV18	TGTGCCAGCTCACCGGGATCGGGAGAGACCCAGTACTTC	CASSPGSGETQYF
-	-	TRBJ2-5	TRBV18	TGTGCCAGCTCGGAAGGACAGAACCAAGAGACCCAGTACTTC	CASSEGQNQETQYF
-	-	TRBJ2-5	TRBV29-1	TGCAGCGTTAAAATACAGGGATCGGAGACCCAGTACTTC	CSVKIQGSETQYF
few	-	TRBJ2-5	TRBV7-8	TGTGCCAGCAGCTTCCCGGGACTCGGTGAGACCCAGTACTTC	CASSFPGLGETQYF
few	-	TRBJ1-2	TRBV6-5	TGTGCCAGCAGTTACCGGCTTTGGCAGGGGTCCTATGGCTACACCTTC	CASSYRLWQGSYGYTF
few	-	TRBJ1-3	TRBV20-1	TGCAGTGCTAGAGTTCTGAAAGGAAACACCATATATTTT	CSARVLKGNTIYF
-	TRBD2	TRBJ2-3	TRBV29-1	TGCAGCGTTGAGAAGATAGGTGGCGGGGGGAGCACAGATACGCAGTATTTT	CSVEKIGGGGSTDTQYF
-	-	TRBJ2-1	TRBV20-1	TGCAGTGCTAGAGAATGGCATAGCTCCTACAATGAGCAGTTCTTC	CSAREWHSSYNEQFF
-	-	TRBJ2-1	TRBV7-8	TGTGCCAGCAGCCAATGGGGGCAGTACCTTACCTACAATGAGCAGTTCTTC	CASSQWGQYLTYNEQFF
few	-	TRBJ2-1	TRBV29-1	TGCAGCGTTGCCCGGACAACCGACCTGGACAATGAGCAGTTCTTC	CSVARTTDLDNEQFF